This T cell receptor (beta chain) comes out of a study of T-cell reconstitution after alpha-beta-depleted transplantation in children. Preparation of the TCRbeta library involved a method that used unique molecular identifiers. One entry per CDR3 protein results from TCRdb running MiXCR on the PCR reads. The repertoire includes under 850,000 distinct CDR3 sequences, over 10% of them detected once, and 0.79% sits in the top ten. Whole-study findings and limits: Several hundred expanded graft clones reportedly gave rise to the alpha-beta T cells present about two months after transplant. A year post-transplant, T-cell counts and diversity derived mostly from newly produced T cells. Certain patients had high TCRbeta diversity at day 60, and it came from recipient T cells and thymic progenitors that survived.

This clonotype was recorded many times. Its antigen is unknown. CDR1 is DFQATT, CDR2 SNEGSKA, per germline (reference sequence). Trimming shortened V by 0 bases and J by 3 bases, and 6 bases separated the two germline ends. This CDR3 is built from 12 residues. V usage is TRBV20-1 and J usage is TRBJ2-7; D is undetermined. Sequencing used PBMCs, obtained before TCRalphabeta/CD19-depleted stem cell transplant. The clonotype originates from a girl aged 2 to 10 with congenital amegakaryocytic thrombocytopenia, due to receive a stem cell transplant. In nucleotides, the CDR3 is TGCAGTGCTAGAGAAGTTGGCTACGAGCAGTACTTC. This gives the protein CSAREVGYEQYF.